This TCR beta chain was sequenced during a study of OX40 agonist ivuxolimab in advanced cancers. In the study overall: The patients got ivuxolimab, which is an agonistic anti-OX40 (CD134) antibody.

A remark on this clone: The target antigen is unknown.

Study results and caveats: The antigen specificity of the peripheral T cells (those that were expanded) was not determined.

Profiling relied on immunoSEQ multiplex PCR, and the TCRdb table lists in-frame clones only, not all of them. The table shows nearly 90,000 clones, with just under 90% occurring only once. No patient had autoimmune disease or received systemic immunosuppression. V shed 1 base and J 0 bases; nucleotides not matched to a gene: 8. The germline gives CDR1 SGHRS, CDR2 YFSETQ. The CDR3 contains 18 residues. The source is an adult with an advanced solid tumor such as melanoma, head and neck, liver or kidney cancer. The chain couples TRBV5-1 to TRBJ2-3; 10 bases match TRBD1. The sample here was CD4+ or CD8+ T cells sorted from blood, taken in a trial of the OX40 agonist ivuxolimab. In nucleotides, the CDR3 is TGCGCCAGCAGCTTGCTCCCGGGGACAGGGGTTAGCACAGATACGCAGTATTTT. It specifies CASSLLPGTGVSTDTQYF.